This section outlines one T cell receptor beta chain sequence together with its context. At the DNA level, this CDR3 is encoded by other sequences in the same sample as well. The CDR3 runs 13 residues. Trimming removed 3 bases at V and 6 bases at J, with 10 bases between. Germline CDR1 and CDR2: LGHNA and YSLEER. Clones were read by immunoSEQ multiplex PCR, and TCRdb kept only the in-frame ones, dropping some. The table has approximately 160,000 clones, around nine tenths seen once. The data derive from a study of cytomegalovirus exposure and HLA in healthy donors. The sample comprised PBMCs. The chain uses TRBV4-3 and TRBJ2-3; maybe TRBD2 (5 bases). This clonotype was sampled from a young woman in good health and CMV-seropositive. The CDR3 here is CASSQGGSDTQYF. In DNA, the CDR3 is TGCGCCAGCAGCCAGGGTGGGAGTGATACGCAGTATTTT.